The clone carrying this T cell receptor beta chain came up many times. The antigen remains unidentified. This entry comes from a study of T cells after yellow fever vaccination. V lost 3 bases, J lost 0 bases, and 3 bases stayed unmatched. The CDR3 length is 15 residues. Looked up from germline, CDR1 is ENHRY and CDR2 is SYGVKD. The study made its TCR cDNA through 5'RACE template switching. That step introduced a universal primer site along with UMIs. TCRdb redid the calling of the 5' RACE reads with MiXCR, one entry per CDR3 protein. This sample has some 240,000 distinct CDR3 sequences; over 4.5% occur once, and the top ten carry around 3.3%. Regarding the study as a whole: Although most clonotypes did not, a small share appeared in both CD4 and CD8 compartments. Clones from primary vaccination mostly reappeared after the booster (roughly 95% CD4, around 90% CD8). Contamination by abundant bulk-population clonotypes could be present in FACS-sorted repertoires.

The clonotype originates from a young man who received the YFV17D yellow fever vaccine. The chain carries TRBV10-3 and TRBJ2-3; 7 positions agree with TRBD2. The source material was CD4+ T cells sorted from PBMCs, sampled on the day of the yellow fever booster vaccination. The CDR3 loop reads CAISDGGGSTDTQYF. The CDR3 DNA follows: TGTGCCATCAGTGATGGCGGGGGTAGCACAGATACGCAGTATTTT.